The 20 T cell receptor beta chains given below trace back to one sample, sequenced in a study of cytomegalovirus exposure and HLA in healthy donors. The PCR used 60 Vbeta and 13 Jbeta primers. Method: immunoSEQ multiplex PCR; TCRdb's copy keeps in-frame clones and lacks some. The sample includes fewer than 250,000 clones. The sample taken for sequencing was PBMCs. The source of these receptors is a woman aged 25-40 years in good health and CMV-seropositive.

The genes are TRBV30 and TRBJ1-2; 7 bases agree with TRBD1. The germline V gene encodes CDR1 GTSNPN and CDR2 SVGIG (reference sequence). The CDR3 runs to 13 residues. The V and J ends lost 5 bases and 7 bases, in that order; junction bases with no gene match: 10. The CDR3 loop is CAWAPAGGSGYTF. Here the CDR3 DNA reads TGTGCCTGGGCCCCCGCAGGGGGAAGTGGCTACACCTTC.

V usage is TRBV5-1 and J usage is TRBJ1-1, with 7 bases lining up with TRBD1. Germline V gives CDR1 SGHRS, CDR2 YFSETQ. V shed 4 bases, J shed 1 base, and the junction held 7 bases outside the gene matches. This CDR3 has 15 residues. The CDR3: CASSTGTVSNTEAFF. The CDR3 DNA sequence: TGCGCCAGCAGCACCGGGACAGTATCGAACACTGAAGCTTTCTTT.

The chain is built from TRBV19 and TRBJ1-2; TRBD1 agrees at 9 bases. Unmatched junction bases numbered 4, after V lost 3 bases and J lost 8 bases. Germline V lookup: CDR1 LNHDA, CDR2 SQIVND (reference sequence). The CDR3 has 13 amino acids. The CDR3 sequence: CASSIDRGNGYTF. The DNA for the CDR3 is TGTGCCAGTAGTATCGACAGGGGGAACGGCTACACCTTC.

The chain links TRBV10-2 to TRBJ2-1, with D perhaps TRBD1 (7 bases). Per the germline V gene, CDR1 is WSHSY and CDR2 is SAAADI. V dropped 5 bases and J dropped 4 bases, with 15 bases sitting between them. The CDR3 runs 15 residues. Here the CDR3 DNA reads TGCGCCAGCAGTCAAGGCCAGGGGGGATACAATGAGCAGTTCTTC. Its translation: CASSQGQGGYNEQFF.

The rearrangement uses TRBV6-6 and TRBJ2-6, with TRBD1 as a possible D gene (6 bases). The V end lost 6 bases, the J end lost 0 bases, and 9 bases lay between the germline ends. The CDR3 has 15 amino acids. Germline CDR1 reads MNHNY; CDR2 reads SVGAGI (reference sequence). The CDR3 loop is CASSRRGSGANVLTF. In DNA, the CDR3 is TGTGCCAGCAGCCGCAGGGGCTCTGGGGCCAACGTCCTGACTTTC.

The CDR3 region has the DNA TGTGCCAGCAGTTTATTGCGGCTACCAGACAATGAGCAGTTCTTC. This codes for CASSLLRLPDNEQFF. The chain joins TRBV28 to TRBJ2-1; no clear D gene. Trimming removed 1 base at V and 5 bases at J, with 12 bases between. The germline gives CDR1 MDHEN, CDR2 SYDVKM. CDR3 size: 15 residues. Drawing the rest from reference TRBV28 and TRBJ2-1, the complete variable domain is DVKVTQSSRYLVKRTGEKVFLECVQDMDHENMFWYRQDPGLGLRLIYFSYDVKMKEKGDIPEGYSVSREKKERFSLILESASTNQTSMYLCASSLLRLPDNEQFFGPGTRLTVL.

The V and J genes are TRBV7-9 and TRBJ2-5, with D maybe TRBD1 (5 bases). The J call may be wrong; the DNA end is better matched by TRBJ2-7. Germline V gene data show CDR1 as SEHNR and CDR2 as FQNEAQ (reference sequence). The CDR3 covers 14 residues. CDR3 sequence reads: CASSFQQEPYEQYF. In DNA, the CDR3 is TGTGCCAGCAGCTTTCAACAGGAGCCCTACGAGCAGTACTTC.

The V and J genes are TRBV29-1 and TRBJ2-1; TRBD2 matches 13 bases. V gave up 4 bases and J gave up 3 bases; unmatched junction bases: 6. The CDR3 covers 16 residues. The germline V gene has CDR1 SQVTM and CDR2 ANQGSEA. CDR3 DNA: TGCAGCGTTGTCCGACTAGCGGGAGGATACTACAATGAGCAGTTCTTC. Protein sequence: CSVVRLAGGYYNEQFF.

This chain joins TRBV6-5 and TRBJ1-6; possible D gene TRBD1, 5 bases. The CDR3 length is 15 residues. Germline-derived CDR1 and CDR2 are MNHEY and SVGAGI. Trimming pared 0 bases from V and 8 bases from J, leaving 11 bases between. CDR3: CASSYSLQGDSPLHF. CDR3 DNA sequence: TGTGCCAGCAGTTACTCGTTGCAGGGTGATTCACCCCTCCACTTT.

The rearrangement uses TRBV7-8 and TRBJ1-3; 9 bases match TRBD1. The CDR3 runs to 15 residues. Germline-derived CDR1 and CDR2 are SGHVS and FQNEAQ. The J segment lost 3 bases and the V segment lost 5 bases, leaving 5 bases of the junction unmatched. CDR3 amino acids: CASSADRGGGNTIYF. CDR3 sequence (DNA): TGTGCCAGCAGCGCGGACAGGGGAGGTGGAAACACCATATATTTT.

CDR3 loop: CASSLEGRRAEAFF. The CDR3 nucleotides are TGTGCCAGCAGCTTAGAGGGTAGGAGGGCTGAAGCTTTCTTT. V usage is TRBV7-8 and J usage is TRBJ1-1; D is uncertain. Trimming removed 1 base from V and 6 bases from J, with 12 bases in between. Germline CDR1 reads SGHVS; CDR2 reads FQNEAQ. The CDR3 extends over 14 amino acids.

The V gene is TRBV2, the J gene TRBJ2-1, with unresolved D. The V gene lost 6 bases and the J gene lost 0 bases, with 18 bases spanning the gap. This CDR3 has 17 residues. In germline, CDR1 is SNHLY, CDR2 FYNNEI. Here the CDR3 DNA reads TGTGCCAGCAGCCACCTCAGGCAGACCCTCTCCTACAATGAGCAGTTCTTC. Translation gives CASSHLRQTLSYNEQFF.

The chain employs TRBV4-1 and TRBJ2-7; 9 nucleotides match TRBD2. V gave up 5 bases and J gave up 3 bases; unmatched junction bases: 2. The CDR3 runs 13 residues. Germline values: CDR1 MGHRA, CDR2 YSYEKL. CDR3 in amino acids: CASSEAGGYEQYF. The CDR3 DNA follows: TGCGCCAGCAGCGAAGCGGGGGGCTACGAGCAGTACTTC.

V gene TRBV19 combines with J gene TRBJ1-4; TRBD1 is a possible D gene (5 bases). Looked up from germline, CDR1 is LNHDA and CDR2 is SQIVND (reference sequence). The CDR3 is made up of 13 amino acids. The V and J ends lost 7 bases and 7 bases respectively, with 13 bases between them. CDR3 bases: TGTGCCAGTAAGACCGTTACAGGTGAAAAACTGTTTTTT. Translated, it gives CASKTVTGEKLFF.

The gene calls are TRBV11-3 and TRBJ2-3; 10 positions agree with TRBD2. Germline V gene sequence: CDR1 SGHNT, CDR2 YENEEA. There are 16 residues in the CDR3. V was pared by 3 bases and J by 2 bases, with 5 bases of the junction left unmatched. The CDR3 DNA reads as TGTGCCAGCAGCTTTTCAAGCGGGAGGGCCACAGATACGCAGTATTTT. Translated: CASSFSSGRATDTQYF.

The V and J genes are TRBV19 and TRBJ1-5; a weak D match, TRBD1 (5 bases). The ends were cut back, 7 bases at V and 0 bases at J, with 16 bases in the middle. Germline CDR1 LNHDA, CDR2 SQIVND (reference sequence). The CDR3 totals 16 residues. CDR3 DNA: TGTGCCAGTACCTTAAAGGCAGGGTATAGCAATCAGCCCCAGCATTTT. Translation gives CASTLKAGYSNQPQHF.

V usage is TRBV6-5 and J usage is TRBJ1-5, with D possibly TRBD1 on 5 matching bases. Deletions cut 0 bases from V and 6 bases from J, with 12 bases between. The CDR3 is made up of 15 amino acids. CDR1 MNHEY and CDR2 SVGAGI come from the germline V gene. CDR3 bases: TGTGCCAGCAGTTACTCGAGGCCAGGGCTTCAGCCCCAGCATTTT. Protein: CASSYSRPGLQPQHF.

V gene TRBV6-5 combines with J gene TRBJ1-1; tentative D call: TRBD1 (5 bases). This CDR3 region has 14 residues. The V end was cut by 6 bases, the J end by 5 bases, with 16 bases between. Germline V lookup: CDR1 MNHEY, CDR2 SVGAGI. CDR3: CASRPTALGTEAFF. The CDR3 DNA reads TGTGCCAGCAGACCGACAGCCCTCGGAACTGAAGCTTTCTTT.

The CDR3 nucleotides are TGTGCCAGCAGCTCCTCCTACCGGGACTTCACCTACGAGCAGTACTTC. This sequence encodes CASSSSYRDFTYEQYF. The chain is built from TRBV7-8 and TRBJ2-7; possibly TRBD2 for D (6 bases). Trimming removed 4 bases from V and 2 bases from J, with 18 bases in between. The germline V gene encodes CDR1 SGHVS and CDR2 FQNEAQ. This CDR3 comprises 16 residues.

CDR3 residues: CASSSGQGAPGANVLTF. As DNA, the CDR3 is TGCGCCAGCAGCTCCGGACAGGGGGCGCCTGGGGCCAACGTCCTGACTTTC. The chain joins TRBV5-1 to TRBJ2-6, with 11 bases lining up with TRBD1. The J segment lost 2 bases and the V segment lost 3 bases, leaving 4 bases of the junction unmatched. CDR3 length equals 17 residues. Germline lookup yields CDR1 SGHRS and CDR2 YFSETQ.